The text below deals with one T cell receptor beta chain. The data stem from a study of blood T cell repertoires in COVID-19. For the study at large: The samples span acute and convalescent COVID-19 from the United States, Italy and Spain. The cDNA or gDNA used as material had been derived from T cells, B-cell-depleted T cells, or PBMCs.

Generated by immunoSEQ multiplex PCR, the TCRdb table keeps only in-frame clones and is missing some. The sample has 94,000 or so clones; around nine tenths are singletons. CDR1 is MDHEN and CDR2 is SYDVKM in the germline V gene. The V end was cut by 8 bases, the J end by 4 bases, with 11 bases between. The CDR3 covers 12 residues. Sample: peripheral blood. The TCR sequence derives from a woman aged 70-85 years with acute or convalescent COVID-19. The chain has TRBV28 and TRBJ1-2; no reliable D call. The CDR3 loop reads CASGGVTYGYTF. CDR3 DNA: TGTGCCAGCGGCGGGGTGACCTATGGCTACACCTTC.